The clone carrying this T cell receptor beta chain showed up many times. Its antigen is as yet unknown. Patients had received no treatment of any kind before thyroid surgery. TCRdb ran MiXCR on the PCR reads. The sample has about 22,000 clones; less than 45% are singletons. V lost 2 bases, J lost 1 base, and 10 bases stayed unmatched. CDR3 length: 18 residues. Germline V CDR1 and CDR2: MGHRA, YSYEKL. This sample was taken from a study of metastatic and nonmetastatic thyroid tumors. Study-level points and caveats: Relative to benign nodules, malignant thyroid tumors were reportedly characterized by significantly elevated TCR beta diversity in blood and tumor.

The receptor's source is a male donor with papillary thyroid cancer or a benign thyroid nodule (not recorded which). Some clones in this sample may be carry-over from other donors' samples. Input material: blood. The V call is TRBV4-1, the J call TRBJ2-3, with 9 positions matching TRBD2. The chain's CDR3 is CASSQSALLAGRTDTQYF. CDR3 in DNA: TGCGCCAGCAGCCAATCAGCCCTCCTAGCGGGACGCACAGATACGCAGTATTTT.